The 32 T cell receptor beta chains reported below all come from one sample, sequenced in a study of T cell responses to AZD1222 COVID-19 vaccine. Libraries were prepared by immunoSEQ multiplex PCR; TCRdb keeps only in-frame clonotypes and omits some of them. This sample carries over 100,000 clones, 80% to 90% of them seen once, and the ten largest clones take roughly 4.4%. Sequenced here: peripheral blood, sampled 28 days after the second AZD1222 dose. The receptors shown here come from an adult who received the AZD1222 COVID-19 vaccine.

CDR3 region: CASSLGRDSGYGYTF. DNA of the CDR3: TGTGCCAGCAGTTTAGGTAGGGACAGTGGCTATGGCTACACCTTC. This chain connects TRBV27 to TRBJ1-2, with TRBD1 matching over 7 bases. J lost 4 bases, V lost 2 bases, and 7 bases had no gene match. Germline lookup yields CDR1 MNHEY and CDR2 SMNVEV (reference sequence). The CDR3 is made up of 15 amino acids.

The chain joins TRBV7-9 to TRBJ2-5; 9 nucleotides match TRBD2. CDR3 size: 16 residues. Trimming took 0 bases from V and 7 from J; bases not matched to a gene: 9. Germline loops: CDR1 SEHNR, CDR2 FQNEAQ (reference sequence). The CDR3 sequence: CASSLANVSGRGTQYF. In DNA form, the CDR3 reads TGTGCCAGCAGCTTAGCGAACGTTAGCGGGAGAGGGACCCAGTACTTC.

The rearrangement uses TRBV19 and TRBJ2-1, with TRBD2 matching over 9 bases. The ends lost 5 bases at V and 3 bases at J; junction bases unmatched: 8. Germline V gives CDR1 LNHDA, CDR2 SQIVND (reference sequence). The CDR3 covers 16 residues. The CDR3 DNA follows: TGTGCCAGTAGTTGGATATTAGCGGGGGTCTACAATGAGCAGTTCTTC. Its translation is CASSWILAGVYNEQFF.

The V gene is TRBV5-4, the J gene TRBJ2-7, with D perhaps being TRBD1 or TRBD2 (6 bases each). The CDR3 is 14 residues long. The germline gives CDR1 SGHNT, CDR2 YYREEE (reference sequence). The V end lost 0 bases, the J end lost 3 bases, and 10 bases lay between the germline ends. The DNA of the CDR3 is TGTGCCAGCAGCTTGGCCGCGGGACACTACGAGCAGTACTTC. It specifies CASSLAAGHYEQYF. Full variable domain (rest looked up from reference TRBV5-4 and TRBJ2-7): ETGVTQSPTHLIKTRGQQVTLRCSSQSGHNTVSWYQQALGQGPQFIFQYYREEENGRGNFPPRFSGLQFPNYSSELNVNALELDDSALYLCASSLAAGHYEQYFGPGTRLTVT.

The chain employs TRBV13 and TRBJ2-1; 13 bases align to TRBD2. Unmatched junction bases numbered 13, after V lost 5 bases and J lost 3 bases. This CDR3 has 19 residues. Germline-derived CDR1 and CDR2 are PRHDT and FYEKMQ (reference sequence). As DNA, the CDR3 is TGTGCCAGCAGCCCAAGTAGCCCTGGACTAGCGGGAGTCTACAATGAGCAGTTCTTC. Amino acids: CASSPSSPGLAGVYNEQFF.

The rearrangement links TRBV12-3 or TRBV12-4 to TRBJ2-1; the D is unclear. The CDR3 length is 13 residues. Deletions cut 3 bases from V and 3 bases from J, with 6 bases between. CDR3 residues: CASSLGGYNEQFF. CDR3 nucleotides: TGTGCCAGCAGTTTGGGCGGCTACAATGAGCAGTTCTTC.

The chain combines TRBV30 with TRBJ1-6; D gene unclear. The germline V and J ends were trimmed by 1 base and 8 bases, with 9 bases remaining between them. The CDR3 has 13 amino acids. Looked up from germline, CDR1 is GTSNPN and CDR2 is SVGIG (reference sequence). This CDR3 reads CAWSGGDDSPLHF. The DNA for the CDR3 is TGTGCCTGGAGTGGGGGTGACGATTCACCCCTCCACTTT.

The chain employs TRBV7-9 and TRBJ1-5, with D maybe TRBD1 (5 bases). The CDR3 runs to 17 residues. Germline CDR1 reads SEHNR; CDR2 reads FQNEAQ (reference sequence). Trimming took 1 base from V and 0 from J, leaving 13 bases between them. CDR3 sequence (DNA): TGTGCCAGCAGCTTAGGTAGTCAGGGATCTAGCAATCAGCCCCAGCATTTT. This codes for CASSLGSQGSSNQPQHF.

The gene calls are TRBV28 and TRBJ1-1; TRBD1 might be the D (6 bases). The V gene's germline CDR1 is MDHEN and CDR2 SYDVKM. The germline V and J ends were trimmed by 4 bases and 0 bases, with 12 bases remaining between them. The CDR3 is 15 residues long. CDR3 DNA sequence: TGTGCCAGCAGTTCGGGGGGCCCGATGAACACTGAAGCTTTCTTT. It encodes CASSSGGPMNTEAFF.

This chain connects TRBV7-2 to TRBJ2-1; no definite D call. The germline V gene encodes CDR1 SGHTA and CDR2 FQGNSA. The CDR3 length is 15 residues. Trimming pared 1 base from V and 0 bases from J, leaving 7 bases between. CDR3 protein: CASSLEGLSYNEQFF. CDR3 nucleotides: TGTGCCAGCAGCTTAGAGGGCCTCTCCTACAATGAGCAGTTCTTC.

This sequence joins TRBV6-2 or TRBV6-3 and TRBJ2-3; no reliable D call. Trimming stripped 3 bases from V and 2 bases from J, with 12 bases between. Germline V gives CDR1 MNHEY, CDR2 SVGEGT. This CDR3 spans 15 amino acids. CDR3 in DNA: TGTGCCAGCAGTTATATCAGCGCAATCACAGATACGCAGTATTTT. Protein: CASSYISAITDTQYF.

This chain connects TRBV7-3 to TRBJ1-4, with D possibly matching TRBD1 (6 bases). Germline V gene lookup returns CDR1 SGHTA and CDR2 FQGTGA. The CDR3 is 17 amino acids. Trimming cost V 3 bases and J 0 bases, with 14 bases left between them. The CDR3 DNA follows: TGTGCCAGCAGCTTGGGACAAAGGACAGCAACTAATGAAAAACTGTTTTTT. Translated: CASSLGQRTATNEKLFF.

The chain joins TRBV19 to TRBJ1-5; TRBD1 agrees at 7 bases. Trimming took 10 bases from V and 0 from J; bases not matched to a gene: 9. CDR1 and CDR2 (germline): LNHDA, SQIVND (reference sequence). This CDR3 spans 15 amino acids. The CDR3 DNA follows: TGTGCCACCCAGGGGGTGGGATATAGCAATCAGCCCCAGCATTTT. This codes for CATQGVGYSNQPQHF. Filled out from reference TRBV19 and TRBJ1-5, the complete variable domain reads DGGITQSPKYLFRKEGQNVTLSCEQNLNHDAMYWYRQDPGQGLRLIYYSQIVNDFQKGDIAEGYSVSREKKESFPLTVTSAQKNPTAFYLCATQGVGYSNQPQHFGDGTRLSIL.

The chain joins TRBV2 to TRBJ2-7; TRBD1 matches 7 bases. Germline loops: CDR1 SNHLY, CDR2 FYNNEI. After removal of 7 bases from V and 2 bases from J, the junction contained 8 bases not matched to a gene. This CDR3 is 14 amino acids long. DNA for the CDR3: TGTGCCAGCAAGTCGGGACAGCCTCCCTACGAGCAGTACTTC. As protein: CASKSGQPPYEQYF.

V usage is TRBV11-3 and J usage is TRBJ2-1, with D perhaps matching TRBD1 or TRBD2 (6 bases each). The CDR3 runs to 16 residues. In germline, CDR1 is SGHNT, CDR2 YENEEA. V was shortened by 5 bases and J by 0 bases, with 14 bases between the two germline ends. The CDR3 sequence is CASSPGGSRSYNEQFF. The CDR3 DNA is TGTGCCAGCAGCCCCGGGGGCAGTCGCTCCTACAATGAGCAGTTCTTC.

This chain uses TRBV5-1 with TRBJ1-4; D call uncertain. CDR3 length: 14 amino acids. CDR1 is SGHRS, CDR2 YFSETQ, per germline. Trimming took 2 bases from V and 0 from J, leaving 5 bases between them. CDR3 protein: CASSLTTTNEKLFF. The CDR3 region has the DNA TGCGCCAGCAGCTTAACGACAACTAATGAAAAACTGTTTTTT.

This clone was recorded once. The CDR3 protein is CASSPRQGAYNSPLHF. The CDR3 DNA sequence: TGTGCCAGCAGCCCACGACAGGGCGCCTATAATTCACCCCTCCACTTT. The gene calls are TRBV4-2 and TRBJ1-6; 7 positions agree with TRBD1. Per the germline V gene, CDR1 is LGHNA and CDR2 is YNFKEQ. The CDR3 contains 16 residues. V shed 4 bases, J shed 2 bases, and the junction held 5 bases outside the gene matches.

The chain couples TRBV11-3 to TRBJ2-1; a possible D gene is TRBD2 (5 bases). The CDR3 has 15 residues. The V and J ends lost 0 bases and 4 bases respectively, with 10 bases between them. The germline CDR1 and CDR2 sequences are SGHNT and YENEEA. The CDR3 DNA reads as TGTGCCAGCAGCTTAGACAGCGGCACATACAATGAGCAGTTCTTC. This codes for CASSLDSGTYNEQFF.

V usage is TRBV7-9 and J usage is TRBJ2-6; D is unresolved. CDR1 and CDR2 (germline): SEHNR, FQNEAQ (reference sequence). This CDR3 is built from 14 residues. V was cut by 5 bases and J by 4 bases, with 9 bases left in between. CDR3 sequence (DNA): TGTGCCAGCAGCCCAGGCCGCGGGGCCAACGTCCTGACTTTC. Its protein is CASSPGRGANVLTF.

Comment on this clone: Other DNA sequences within the sample encode an identical CDR3. The rearrangement links TRBV11-2 to TRBJ2-1; 10 positions match TRBD2. CDR3 length: 15 residues. The trim removed 1 base at V and 4 bases at J, leaving 1 base unmatched. Germline assignment: CDR1 SGHAT and CDR2 FQNNGV. Here the CDR3 DNA reads TGTGCCAGCAGCTTAGGGACTAGCGGATACAATGAGCAGTTCTTC. This sequence encodes CASSLGTSGYNEQFF.

V and J are TRBV7-2 and TRBJ2-3; no reliable D call. Trimming removed 5 bases from V and 6 bases from J, with 12 bases in between. The germline V gene encodes CDR1 SGHTA and CDR2 FQGNSA. This CDR3 is built from 13 residues. CDR3 nucleotide sequence: TGTGCCAGCAGCCCCCCGCTATGGGATACGCAGTATTTT. Residues: CASSPPLWDTQYF.

The chain uses TRBV6-2 or TRBV6-3 and TRBJ1-5; D not certain. CDR1 and CDR2 (germline): MNHEY, SVGEGT. V was clipped by 3 bases and J by 2 bases, with 11 bases between them. The CDR3 is 15 residues long. The CDR3 is CASSYIALGNQPQHF. The DNA of the CDR3 is TGTGCCAGCAGTTATATCGCCCTGGGCAATCAGCCCCAGCATTTT.

The V gene is TRBV7-3, the J gene TRBJ1-1; D remains unclear. CDR1 SGHTA and CDR2 FQGTGA come from the germline V gene. The V gene lost 5 bases and the J gene lost 0 bases, with 7 bases spanning the gap. CDR3 length: 13 amino acids. CDR3: CASSISVNTEAFF. The DNA of the CDR3 is TGTGCCAGCAGCATAAGCGTGAACACTGAAGCTTTCTTT.

In its sample, this clone was seen many times. The chain is built from TRBV7-8 and TRBJ2-3; tentatively, D is TRBD2 (5 bases). In germline, CDR1 is SGHVS, CDR2 FQNEAQ. The CDR3 runs 18 residues. V was shortened by 5 bases and J by 2 bases, with 23 bases between the two germline ends. The CDR3 coding sequence is TGTGCCAGCAGCGGCGATCTAGAGGGTGCGGAAGACACAGATACGCAGTATTTT. It specifies CASSGDLEGAEDTDTQYF. Drawing the rest from reference TRBV7-8 and TRBJ2-3, the complete variable domain is GAGVSQSPRYKVAKRGQDVALRCDPISGHVSLFWYQQALGQGPEFLTYFQNEAQLDKSGLPSDRFFAERPEGSVSTLKIQRTQQEDSAVYLCASSGDLEGAEDTDTQYFGPGTRLTVL.

There are a few counts of this clone. The V and J genes are TRBV2 and TRBJ1-1; 8 bases line up with TRBD1. After removal of 6 bases from V and 5 bases from J, the junction contained 5 bases not matched to a gene. Germline CDR1 is SNHLY and CDR2 is FYNNEI. The CDR3 length is 13 residues. The CDR3 bases are TGTGCCAGCAGCGCCCAGGGGGCAACTGAAGCTTTCTTT. Amino acid sequence: CASSAQGATEAFF.

The J gene is TRBJ1-2, the V gene TRBV28; D remains unclear. Germline V gene lookup returns CDR1 MDHEN and CDR2 SYDVKM. Trimming shortened V by 7 bases and J by 7 bases, and 19 bases separated the two germline ends. The CDR3 extends over 14 amino acids. CDR3: CASKPFKREGGYTF. The CDR3 DNA follows: TGTGCCAGCAAACCCTTTAAAAGAGAAGGTGGCTACACCTTC.

CDR3 sequence reads: CASSIQIQETQYF. The CDR3 nucleotides are TGTGCCAGCAGCATTCAAATCCAAGAGACCCAGTACTTC. The rearrangement links TRBV7-9 to TRBJ2-5, with D hard to call. The ends were cut back, 5 bases at V and 1 base at J, with 8 bases in the middle. Germline V gene data show CDR1 as SEHNR and CDR2 as FQNEAQ (reference sequence). CDR3 size: 13 residues.

The chain couples TRBV7-3 to TRBJ2-5; 8 bases are a match to TRBD2. With 4 bases clipped from V and 5 bases from J, the junction kept 6 bases outside the gene matches. Germline V gene sequence: CDR1 SGHTA, CDR2 FQGTGA. The CDR3 loop spans 14 amino acids. The CDR3 DNA follows: TGTGCCAGCAGCTATAGCGGGAATCGGGAGACCCAGTACTTC. As protein: CASSYSGNRETQYF.

V usage is TRBV27 and J usage is TRBJ2-1; 11 bases match TRBD2. V lost 4 bases and J lost 3; bases outside the gene matches: 11. In germline, CDR1 is MNHEY, CDR2 SMNVEV (reference sequence). The CDR3 totals 18 residues. In DNA, the CDR3 is TGTGCCAGCAGTTCCCTCCCACTAGCGGGGGCCGGCTACAATGAGCAGTTCTTC. Its translation: CASSSLPLAGAGYNEQFF.

This clone has just one count. The CDR3 DNA follows: TGTGCCAGCAGCTTAGCCCCGGGACAGGGGTACACAGATACGCAGTATTTT. It codes for CASSLAPGQGYTDTQYF. The V call is TRBV7-3, the J call TRBJ2-3; the match to TRBD1 covers 10 bases. This CDR3 comprises 17 residues. The germline V gene encodes CDR1 SGHTA and CDR2 FQGTGA. With V trimmed by 2 bases and J by 2 bases, 7 bases remained unmatched.

The chain carries TRBV6-5 and TRBJ1-1; tentatively, D is TRBD1 (5 bases). Germline CDR1 and CDR2: MNHEY and SVGAGI. V lost 5 bases, J lost 4 bases, and 8 bases lay in between. The CDR3 has 12 residues. The CDR3 DNA follows: TGTGCCAGCAGTAGGGGTGGCACTGAAGCTTTCTTT. Protein: CASSRGGTEAFF.

The chain combines TRBV24-1 with TRBJ2-3; 7 bases fit TRBD1. Losses at the gene ends were 2 bases for V and 0 bases for J; bases not matched to a gene: 4. Germline lookup yields CDR1 KGHDR and CDR2 SFDVKD. The CDR3 is 16 residues long. As DNA, the CDR3 is TGTGCCACCAGTGATTGGGGGACAGCTAGCACAGATACGCAGTATTTT. This sequence encodes CATSDWGTASTDTQYF.